What follows describes a single TCR beta chain. Its target is not known. This sample was included in a study of T cell repertoires in cytomegalovirus infection. Turning to the study itself: CMV infection together with matching HLA type was indicated by public TCR beta signatures.

The study, taken as a whole, reports: Within the response measured ex vivo, HLA-C-restricted CMV-specific TCR beta clonotypes were dominant. Summed frequency of public TCR beta families distinguished CMV carriers with the relevant HLA.

The CDR3 runs to 19 residues. V lost 6 bases and J lost 2; bases outside the gene matches: 16. Germline CDR1 and CDR2: SNHLY and FYNNEI. TCRdb re-derived calls from the reads in MiXCR, one entry per CDR3 protein. The profile shows some 800,000 distinct CDR3 sequences, 25% to 35% of them singletons. The clonotype originates from a human donor in good health (CMV status not recorded). Some clones in this sample may be carry-over from other donors' samples. The rearrangement links TRBV2 to TRBJ2-2, with TRBD1 matching over 9 bases. Sequences were derived from cultured CD8+ T cells from PBMCs, sampled from culture after CMV antigen stimulation. In DNA form, the CDR3 reads TGTGCCAGCAGCGGGACAGGGATAAGGCTGGGAGTTAACACCGGGGAGCTGTTTTTT. It translates to CASSGTGIRLGVNTGELFF. The full variable domain, completed using reference TRBV2 and TRBJ2-2, is EPEVTQTPSHQVTQMGQEVILRCVPISNHLYFYWYRQILGQKVEFLVSFYNNEISEKSEIFDDQFSVERPDGSNFTLKIRSTKLEDSAMYFCASSGTGIRLGVNTGELFFGEGSRLTVL.